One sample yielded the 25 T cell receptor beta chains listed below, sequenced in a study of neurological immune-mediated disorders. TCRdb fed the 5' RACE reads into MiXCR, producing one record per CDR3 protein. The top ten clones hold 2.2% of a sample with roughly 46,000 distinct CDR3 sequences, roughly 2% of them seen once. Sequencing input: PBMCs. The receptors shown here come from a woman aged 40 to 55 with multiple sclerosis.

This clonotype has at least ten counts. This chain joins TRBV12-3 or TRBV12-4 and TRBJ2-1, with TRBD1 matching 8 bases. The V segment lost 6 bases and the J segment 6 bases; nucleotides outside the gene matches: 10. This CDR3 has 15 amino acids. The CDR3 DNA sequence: TGTGCCAGCAGACTCCCGGGACAGGTCTCCAATGAGCAGTTCTTC. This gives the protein CASRLPGQVSNEQFF.

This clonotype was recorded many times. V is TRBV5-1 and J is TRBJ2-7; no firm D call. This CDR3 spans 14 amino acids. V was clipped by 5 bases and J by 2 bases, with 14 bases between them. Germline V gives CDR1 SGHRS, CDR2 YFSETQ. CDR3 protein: CASRALDTTYEQYF. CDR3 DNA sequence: TGCGCCAGCAGGGCTCTGGATACCACCTACGAGCAGTACTTC.

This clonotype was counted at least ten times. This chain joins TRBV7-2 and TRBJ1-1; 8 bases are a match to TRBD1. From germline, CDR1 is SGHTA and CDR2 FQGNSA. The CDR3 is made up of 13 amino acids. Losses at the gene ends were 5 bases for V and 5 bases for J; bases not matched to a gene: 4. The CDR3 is CASSRTGQTEAFF. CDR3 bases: TGTGCCAGCAGCCGGACAGGGCAAACTGAAGCTTTCTTT.

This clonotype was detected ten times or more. CDR3 sequence (DNA): TGTGCCAGCAGTGAGGACGGTCGTTTTAGCTCCTACAATGAGCAGTTCTTC. The encoded protein is CASSEDGRFSSYNEQFF. The chain recombines TRBV6-4 with TRBJ2-1; D gene uncertain. CDR1 MRHNA and CDR2 SNTAGT come from the germline V gene. Deletions cut 3 bases from V and 0 bases from J, with 15 bases between. The CDR3 runs to 17 residues.

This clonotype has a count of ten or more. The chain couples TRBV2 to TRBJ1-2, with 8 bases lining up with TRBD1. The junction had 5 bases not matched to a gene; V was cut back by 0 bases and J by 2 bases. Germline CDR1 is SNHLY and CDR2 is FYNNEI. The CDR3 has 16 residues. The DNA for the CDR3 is TGTGCCAGCAGTGAAGCCTGGACAGGGCGAAACTATGGCTACACCTTC. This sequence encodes CASSEAWTGRNYGYTF. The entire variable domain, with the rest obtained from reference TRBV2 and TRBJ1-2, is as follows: EPEVTQTPSHQVTQMGQEVILRCVPISNHLYFYWYRQILGQKVEFLVSFYNNEISEKSEIFDDQFSVERPDGSNFTLKIRSTKLEDSAMYFCASSEAWTGRNYGYTFGSGTRLTVV.

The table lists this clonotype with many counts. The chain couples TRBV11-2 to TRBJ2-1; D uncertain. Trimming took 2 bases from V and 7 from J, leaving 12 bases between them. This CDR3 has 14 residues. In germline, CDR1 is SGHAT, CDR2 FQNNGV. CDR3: CASSLLGFRNEQFF. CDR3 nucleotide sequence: TGTGCCAGCAGCTTACTCGGTTTCAGGAATGAGCAGTTCTTC.

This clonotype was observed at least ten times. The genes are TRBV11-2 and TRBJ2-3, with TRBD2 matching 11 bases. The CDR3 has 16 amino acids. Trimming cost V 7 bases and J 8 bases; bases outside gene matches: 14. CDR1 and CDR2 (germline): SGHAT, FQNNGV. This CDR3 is CASIKELAGEWGTQYF. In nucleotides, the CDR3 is TGTGCCAGCATCAAGGAACTAGCGGGGGAATGGGGTACGCAGTATTTT.

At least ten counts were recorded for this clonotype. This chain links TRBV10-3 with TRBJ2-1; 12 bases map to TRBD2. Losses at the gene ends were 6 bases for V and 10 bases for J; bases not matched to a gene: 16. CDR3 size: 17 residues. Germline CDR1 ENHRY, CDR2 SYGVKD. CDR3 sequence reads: CAISKALAGGTNREQFF. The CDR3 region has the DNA TGTGCCATCAGCAAGGCACTAGCGGGGGGCACTAATAGGGAGCAGTTCTTC.

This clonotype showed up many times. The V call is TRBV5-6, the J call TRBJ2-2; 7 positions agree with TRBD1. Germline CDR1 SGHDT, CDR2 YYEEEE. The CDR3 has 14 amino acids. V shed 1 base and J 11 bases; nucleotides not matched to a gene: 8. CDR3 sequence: CASSLWDRDSELFF. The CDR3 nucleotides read TGTGCCAGCAGCTTGTGGGACCGGGACAGTGAGCTGTTTTTT.

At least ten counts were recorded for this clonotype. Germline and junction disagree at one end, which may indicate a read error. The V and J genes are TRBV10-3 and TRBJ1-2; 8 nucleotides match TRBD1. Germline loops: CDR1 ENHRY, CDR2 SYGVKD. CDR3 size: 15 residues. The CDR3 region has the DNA TGTGCCATCAGAGCTACTCGGGACAGGCTATCCTTGGCCCGCTTC. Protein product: CAIRATRDRLSLARF.

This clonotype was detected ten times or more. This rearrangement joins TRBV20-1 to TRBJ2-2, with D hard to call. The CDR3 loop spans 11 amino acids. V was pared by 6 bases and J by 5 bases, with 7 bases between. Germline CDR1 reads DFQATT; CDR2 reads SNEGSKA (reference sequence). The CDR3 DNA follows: TGCAGTGCCCGCAGAACCGGGGAGCTGTTTTTT. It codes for CSARRTGELFF.

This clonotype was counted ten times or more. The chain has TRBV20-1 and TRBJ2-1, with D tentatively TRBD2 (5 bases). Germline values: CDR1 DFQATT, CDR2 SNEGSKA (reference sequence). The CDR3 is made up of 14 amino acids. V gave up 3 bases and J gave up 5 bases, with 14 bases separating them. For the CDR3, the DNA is TGCAGTGCTAGTTCCGGGGTTTGGAACAATGAGCAGTTCTTC. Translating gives CSASSGVWNNEQFF.

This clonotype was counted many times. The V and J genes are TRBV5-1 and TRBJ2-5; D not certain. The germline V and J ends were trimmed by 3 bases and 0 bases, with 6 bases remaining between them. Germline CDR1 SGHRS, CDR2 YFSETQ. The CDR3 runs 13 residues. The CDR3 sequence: CASSSRYQETQYF. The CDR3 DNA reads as TGCGCCAGCAGCTCCCGGTACCAAGAGACCCAGTACTTC.

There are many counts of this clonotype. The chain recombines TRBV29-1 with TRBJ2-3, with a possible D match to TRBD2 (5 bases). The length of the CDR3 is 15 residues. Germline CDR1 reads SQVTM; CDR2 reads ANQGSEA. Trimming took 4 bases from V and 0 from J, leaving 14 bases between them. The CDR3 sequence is CSVAPRGTSTDTQYF. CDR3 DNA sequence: TGCAGCGTTGCTCCACGGGGAACTAGCACAGATACGCAGTATTTT.

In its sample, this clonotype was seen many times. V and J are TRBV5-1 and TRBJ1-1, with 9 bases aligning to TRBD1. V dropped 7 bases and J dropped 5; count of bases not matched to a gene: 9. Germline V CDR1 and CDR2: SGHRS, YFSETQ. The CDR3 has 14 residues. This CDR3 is CASAQGAGFTEAFF. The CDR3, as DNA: TGCGCCAGCGCACAGGGGGCCGGATTTACTGAAGCTTTCTTT.

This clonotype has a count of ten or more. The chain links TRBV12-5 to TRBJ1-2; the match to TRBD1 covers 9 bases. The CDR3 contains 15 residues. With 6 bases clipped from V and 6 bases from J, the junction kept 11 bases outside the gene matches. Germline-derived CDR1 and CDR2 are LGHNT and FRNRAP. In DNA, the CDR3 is TGTGCTAGTGGACGAAGGGACAGGGAAGAAGATGGCTACACCTTC. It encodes CASGRRDREEDGYTF.

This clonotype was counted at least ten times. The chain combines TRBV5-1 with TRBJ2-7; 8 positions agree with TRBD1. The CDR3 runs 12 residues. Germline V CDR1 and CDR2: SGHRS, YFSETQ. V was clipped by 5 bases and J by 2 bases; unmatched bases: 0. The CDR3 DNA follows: TGCGCCAGCAGACAGGGGGCCTACGAGCAGTACTTC. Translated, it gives CASRQGAYEQYF.

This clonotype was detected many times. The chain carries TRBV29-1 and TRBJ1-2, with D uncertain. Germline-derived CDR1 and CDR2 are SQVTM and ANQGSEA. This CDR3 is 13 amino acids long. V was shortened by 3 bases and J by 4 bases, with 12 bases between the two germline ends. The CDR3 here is CSVESPGSYGYTF. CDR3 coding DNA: TGCAGCGTTGAGTCCCCGGGTAGCTATGGCTACACCTTC.

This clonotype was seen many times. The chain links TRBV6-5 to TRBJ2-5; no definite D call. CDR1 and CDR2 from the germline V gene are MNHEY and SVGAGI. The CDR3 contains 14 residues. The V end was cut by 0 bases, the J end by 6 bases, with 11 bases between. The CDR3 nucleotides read TGTGCCAGCAGTTACTCGACGGCGAGTAAGACCCAGTACTTC. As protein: CASSYSTASKTQYF.

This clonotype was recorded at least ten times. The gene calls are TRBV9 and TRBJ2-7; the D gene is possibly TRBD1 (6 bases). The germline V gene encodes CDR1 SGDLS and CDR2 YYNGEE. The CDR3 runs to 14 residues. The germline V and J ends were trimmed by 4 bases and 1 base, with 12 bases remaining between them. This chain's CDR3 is CASSSSTGSYEQYF. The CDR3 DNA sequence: TGTGCCAGCAGCTCCTCTACAGGGTCCTACGAGCAGTACTTC. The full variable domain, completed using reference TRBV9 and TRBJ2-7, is DSGVTQTPKHLITATGQRVTLRCSPRSGDLSVYWYQQSLDQGLQFLIQYYNGEERAKGNILERFSAQQFPDLHSELNLSSLELGDSALYFCASSSSTGSYEQYFGPGTRLTVT.

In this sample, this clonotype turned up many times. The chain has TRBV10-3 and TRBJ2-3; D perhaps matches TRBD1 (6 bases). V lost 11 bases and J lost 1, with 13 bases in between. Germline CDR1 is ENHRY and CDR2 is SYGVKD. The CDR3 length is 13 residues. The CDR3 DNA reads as TGTGCCTTAGGGAAGGGGGGCACAGATACGCAGTATTTT. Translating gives CALGKGGTDTQYF.

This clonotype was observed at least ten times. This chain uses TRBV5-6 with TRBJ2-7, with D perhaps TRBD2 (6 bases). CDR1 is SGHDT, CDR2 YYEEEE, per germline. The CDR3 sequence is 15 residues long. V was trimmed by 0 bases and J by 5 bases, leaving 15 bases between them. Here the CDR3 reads CASSLEPGGRNEQYF. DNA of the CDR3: TGTGCCAGCAGCTTGGAGCCAGGAGGGAGGAACGAGCAGTACTTC.

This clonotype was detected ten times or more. The DNA for the CDR3 is TGTGCCAGCAGCCCCCGAGACAGAGAGCGAAACGAGCAGTACTTC. This translates into CASSPRDRERNEQYF. This chain uses TRBV9 with TRBJ2-7; D might be TRBD1 (5 bases). The CDR3 length is 15 residues. V lost 4 bases and J 5 bases, leaving 19 bases between the germline ends. Germline assignment: CDR1 SGDLS and CDR2 YYNGEE.

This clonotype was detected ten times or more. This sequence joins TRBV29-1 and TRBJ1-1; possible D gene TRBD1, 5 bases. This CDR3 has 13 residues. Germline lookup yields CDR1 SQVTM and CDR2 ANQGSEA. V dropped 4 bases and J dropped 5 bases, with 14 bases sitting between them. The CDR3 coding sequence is TGCAGCGTTGGGGCTGGGGGTGGAACTGAAGCTTTCTTT. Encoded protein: CSVGAGGGTEAFF.

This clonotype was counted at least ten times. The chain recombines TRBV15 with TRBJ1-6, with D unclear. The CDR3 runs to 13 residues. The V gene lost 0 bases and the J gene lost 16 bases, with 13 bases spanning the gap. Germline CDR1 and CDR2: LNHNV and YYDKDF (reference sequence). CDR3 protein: CATSRDPRSALHF. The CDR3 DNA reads TGTGCCACCAGCAGAGATCCACGATCCGCACTCCACTTT. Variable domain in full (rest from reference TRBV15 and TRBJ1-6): DAMVIQNPRYQVTQFGKPVTLSCSQTLNHNVMYWYQQKSSQAPKLLFHYYDKDFNNEADTPDNFQSRRPNTSFCFLDIRSPGLGDTAMYLCATSRDPRSALHFGNGTRLTVT.